The entry that follows covers one T cell receptor beta chain sequence. Clones were read by immunoSEQ multiplex PCR, and TCRdb kept only the in-frame ones, dropping some. The table lists around 160,000 clones, more than 75% of them singletons. This specimen belongs to a study of T cell responses to AZD1222 COVID-19 vaccine. CDR1 SGHDN and CDR2 FVKESK come from the germline V gene. This CDR3 is 16 amino acids long. Trimming left V 4 bases short and J 7 bases short, with 19 bases between. This sample comprised peripheral blood, obtained on day 0 of MenACWY control vaccination. The sequence was collected from an adult in good health. The gene calls are TRBV14 and TRBJ1-4; the D gene is possibly TRBD1 (5 bases). CDR3 sequence (DNA): TGTGCCAGCAGCCTCCTTACCGGAGGGAGGGGTGAAAAACTGTTTTTT. Translation: CASSLLTGGRGEKLFF.